This T cell receptor beta chain was retrieved from a study of glioma-infiltrating T cells after dendritic cell vaccination. V dropped 5 bases and J dropped 6 bases, with 5 bases sitting between them. The germline V gene encodes CDR1 LGHNT and CDR2 FRNRAP. There are 10 residues in the CDR3. Indicated time point: after dendritic cell vaccination, including at tumor progression/relapse. Sequencing was performed with immunoSEQ multiplex PCR; in TCRdb, only in-frame clones are kept and a portion is missing. The top ten hold about 9.9% of the sample, which has roughly 60,000 clones, roughly 86% seen once. The sample here was blood, taken after dendritic cell vaccination. The clonotype originates from a human donor with glioblastoma. This chain links TRBV12-5 with TRBJ2-7; the D is unclear. DNA for the CDR3: TGTGCTAGTGGTCTTCCCGAGCAGTACTTC. This codes for CASGLPEQYF.